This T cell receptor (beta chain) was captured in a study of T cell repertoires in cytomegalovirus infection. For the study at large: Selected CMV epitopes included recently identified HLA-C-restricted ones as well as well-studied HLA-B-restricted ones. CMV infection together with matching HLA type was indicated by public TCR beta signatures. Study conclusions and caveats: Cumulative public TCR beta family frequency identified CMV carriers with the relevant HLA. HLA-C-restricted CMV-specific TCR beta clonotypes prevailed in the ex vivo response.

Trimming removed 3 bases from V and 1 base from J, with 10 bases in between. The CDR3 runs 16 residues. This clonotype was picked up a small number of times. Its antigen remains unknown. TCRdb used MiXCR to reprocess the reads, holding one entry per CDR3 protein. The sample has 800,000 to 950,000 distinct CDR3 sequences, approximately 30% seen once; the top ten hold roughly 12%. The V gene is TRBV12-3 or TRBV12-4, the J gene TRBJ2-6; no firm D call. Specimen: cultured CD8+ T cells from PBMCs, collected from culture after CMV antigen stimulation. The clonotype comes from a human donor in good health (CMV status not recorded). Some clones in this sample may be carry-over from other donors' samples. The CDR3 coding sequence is TGTGCCAGCAGTTTCAGTTCCGCTTCTGGGGCCAACGTCCTGACTTTC. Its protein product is CASSFSSASGANVLTF.